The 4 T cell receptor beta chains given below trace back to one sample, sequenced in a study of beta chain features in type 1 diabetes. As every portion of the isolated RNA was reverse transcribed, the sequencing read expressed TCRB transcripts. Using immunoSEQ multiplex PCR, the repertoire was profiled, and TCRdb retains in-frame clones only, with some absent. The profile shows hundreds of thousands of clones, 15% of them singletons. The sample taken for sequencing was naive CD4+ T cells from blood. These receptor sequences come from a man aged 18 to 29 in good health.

The CDR3 here is CASSEGGQRHQPQHF. In DNA, the CDR3 is TGTGCCAGCAGTGAAGGGGGACAGCGACATCAGCCCCAGCATTTT. The rearrangement uses TRBV2 and TRBJ1-5; 7 bases are a match to TRBD1. Germline loops: CDR1 SNHLY, CDR2 FYNNEI. J lost 5 bases, V lost 1 base, and 5 bases had no gene match. The CDR3 consists of 15 residues.

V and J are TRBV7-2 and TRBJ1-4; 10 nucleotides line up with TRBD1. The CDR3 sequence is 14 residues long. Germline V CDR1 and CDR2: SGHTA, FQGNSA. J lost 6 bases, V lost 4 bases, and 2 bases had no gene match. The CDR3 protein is CASSSGTGDEKLFF. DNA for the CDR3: TGTGCCAGCAGCTCCGGGACAGGGGATGAAAAACTGTTTTTT.

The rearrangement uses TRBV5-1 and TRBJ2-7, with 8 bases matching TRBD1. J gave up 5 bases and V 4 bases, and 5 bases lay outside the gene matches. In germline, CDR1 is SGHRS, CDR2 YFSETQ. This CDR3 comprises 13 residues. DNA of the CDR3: TGCGCCAGCAGCCCGGACAGGGCCCACGAGCAGTACTTC. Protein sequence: CASSPDRAHEQYF.

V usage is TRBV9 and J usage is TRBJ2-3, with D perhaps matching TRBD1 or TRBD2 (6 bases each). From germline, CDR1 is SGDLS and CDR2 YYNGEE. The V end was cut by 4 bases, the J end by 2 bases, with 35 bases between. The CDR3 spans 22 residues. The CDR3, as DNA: TGTGCCAGCAGCCTTTCTTTATTACGGCCTCACAAATCGGGGGCAAACACAGATACGCAGTATTTT. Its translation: CASSLSLLRPHKSGANTDTQYF.